These 9 T cell receptor beta chains share one sample of origin, sequenced in a study of blood T cell repertoires in COVID-19. Some clones are missing from TCRdb's copy, which holds only in-frame ones; the method was immunoSEQ multiplex PCR. The sample yields 200,000 or so clones, around 87% seen once. Sequenced sample: PBMCs or T cells enriched from blood (not recorded which). The source is a woman between 18 and 29 years old in a cohort exposed to, infected with or recovered from COVID-19 (not recorded which).

The chain has TRBV4-1 and TRBJ1-1, with TRBD1 matching over 9 bases. This CDR3 comprises 13 residues. Germline CDR1 and CDR2: MGHRA and YSYEKL. V lost 0 bases and J lost 11; bases outside the gene matches: 4. CDR3 residues: CASSQDRDRDAFF. DNA of the CDR3: TGCGCCAGCAGCCAAGACCGGGACAGGGATGCTTTCTTT.

This clone was seen a single time. This chain joins TRBV3-1 (or the pseudogene TRBV3-2) and TRBJ2-7; D gene unclear. The germline V gene has CDR1 LGHDT and CDR2 YNNKEL (reference sequence). Trimming took off 8 bases at V and 3 bases at J, with 14 bases between the two ends. This CDR3 spans 13 amino acids. CDR3 amino acids: CASRSEDHYEQYF. The CDR3, as DNA: TGTGCCAGCCGAAGCGAAGACCACTACGAGCAGTACTTC.

This clone was counted a single time. The chain links TRBV12-3 or TRBV12-4 to TRBJ1-1; possible D gene TRBD1, 6 bases. Trimming pared 5 bases from V and 5 bases from J, leaving 12 bases between. The CDR3 totals 13 residues. The CDR3: CASSEQGETEAFF. The DNA of the CDR3 is TGTGCCAGCAGTGAACAGGGTGAAACTGAAGCTTTCTTT.

V usage is TRBV28 and J usage is TRBJ2-7; 7 nucleotides agree with TRBD1. The CDR3 runs 12 residues. Germline trimming cut 6 bases from V and 5 bases from J; bases unmatched to any gene: 4. Germline V lookup: CDR1 MDHEN, CDR2 SYDVKM. The CDR3 DNA is TGTGCCAGCAGCAAGGGGGCGGACGAGCAGTACTTC. Protein product: CASSKGADEQYF.

The gene calls are TRBV18 and TRBJ1-1; tentative D call: TRBD1 (6 bases). In germline, CDR1 is KGHSH, CDR2 LQKENI. The CDR3 covers 14 residues. Between the trimmed V and J ends, which lost 5 bases and 6 bases, there was a span of 16 bases. CDR3 nucleotide sequence: TGTGCCAGCTCATCTGGACAGTGGGAAGCTGAAGCTTTCTTT. Protein: CASSSGQWEAEAFF.

The CDR3 is CASSPTTGWTDTQYF. CDR3 in DNA: TGTGCCAGCAGCCCAACGACAGGGTGGACAGATACGCAGTATTTT. The chain recombines TRBV11-2 with TRBJ2-3, with 7 bases aligning to TRBD1. Looked up from germline, CDR1 is SGHAT and CDR2 is FQNNGV. V gave up 5 bases and J gave up 3 bases; unmatched junction bases: 8. This CDR3 spans 15 amino acids.

V is TRBV27 and J is TRBJ1-1, with 7 bases fitting TRBD1. The CDR3 has 15 residues. Germline V gene lookup returns CDR1 MNHEY and CDR2 SMNVEV (reference sequence). The junction had 11 bases not matched to a gene; V was cut back by 5 bases and J by 5 bases. The CDR3 bases are TGTGCCAGCAGTCCCCTAGACAGGGCTGGGACTGAAGCTTTCTTT. Protein product: CASSPLDRAGTEAFF.

This chain uses TRBV7-2 with TRBJ2-1; 9 nucleotides line up with TRBD2. Germline assignment: CDR1 SGHTA and CDR2 FQGNSA. This CDR3 contains 15 residues. V lost 5 bases, J lost 4 bases, and 6 bases stayed unmatched. The CDR3 loop reads CASSPPSGRYNEQFF. The DNA of the CDR3 is TGTGCCAGCAGCCCCCCCAGCGGGAGGTACAATGAGCAGTTCTTC.

This clone was seen a few times. The V gene is TRBV28, the J gene TRBJ1-5, with TRBD1 as a possible D gene (6 bases). V dropped 6 bases and J dropped 3 bases, with 12 bases sitting between them. From germline, CDR1 is MDHEN and CDR2 SYDVKM. This CDR3 is built from 14 residues. Here the CDR3 DNA reads TGTGCCAGCAGAACACAGGGAAACAATCAGCCCCAGCATTTT. This translates into CASRTQGNNQPQHF.